These 30 T cell receptor beta chains originate from one sample sequenced in a study of blood T cell repertoires in COVID-19. The method was immunoSEQ multiplex PCR; TCRdb's version includes in-frame clones alone and lacks a portion of them. The data show roughly 200,000 clones, roughly 80% seen once. Sample: peripheral blood. The receptor source for this set is a man aged 50-59 years with active or convalescent COVID-19.

This rearrangement joins TRBV30 to TRBJ1-1, with D uncertain. The CDR3 is 10 amino acids. V lost 2 bases and J lost 8, with 6 bases in between. The germline gives CDR1 GTSNPN, CDR2 SVGIG (reference sequence). The CDR3 DNA sequence: TGTGCCTGGAGTCAGGAAGAAGCTTTCTTT. It is translated as CAWSQEEAFF.

The chain's CDR3 is CATSDSGKTGELFF. The CDR3, as DNA: TGTGCCACCAGTGATTCAGGGAAGACCGGGGAGCTGTTTTTT. The V call is TRBV24-1, the J call TRBJ2-2; possibly TRBD1 for D (5 bases). Trimming shortened V by 2 bases and J by 5 bases, and 8 bases separated the two germline ends. Germline V gene sequence: CDR1 KGHDR, CDR2 SFDVKD. CDR3 length equals 14 residues.

This chain joins TRBV6-5 and TRBJ2-2; D is possibly TRBD2 (6 bases). Germline V lookup: CDR1 MNHEY, CDR2 SVGAGI. The CDR3 has 13 amino acids. The germline V and J ends were trimmed by 6 bases and 6 bases, with 11 bases remaining between them. CDR3 DNA sequence: TGTGCCAGCAGCCCCGGGAGATCCGGGGAGCTGTTTTTT. Its translation is CASSPGRSGELFF.

This clone was counted between two and nine times. CDR3 in amino acids: CASSPLLRNSPLHF. In DNA, the CDR3 is TGTGCCAGCAGCCCCTTGCTCCGGAATTCACCCCTCCACTTT. This chain connects TRBV9 to TRBJ1-6; D is unresolved. The CDR3 runs to 14 residues. The V gene lost 4 bases and the J gene lost 7 bases, with 12 bases spanning the gap. CDR1 is SGDLS and CDR2 is YYNGEE in the germline V gene.

The CDR3 reads CASSEALGRGGQETQYF. The CDR3 bases are TGTGCCAGCAGTGAAGCGCTGGGGCGGGGGGGACAAGAGACCCAGTACTTC. V is TRBV2 and J is TRBJ2-5, with TRBD2 matching over 9 bases. The CDR3 extends over 17 amino acids. CDR1 and CDR2 from the germline V gene are SNHLY and FYNNEI. After removal of 0 bases from V and 2 bases from J, the junction contained 7 bases not matched to a gene. Filled out from reference TRBV2 and TRBJ2-5, the complete variable domain reads EPEVTQTPSHQVTQMGQEVILRCVPISNHLYFYWYRQILGQKVEFLVSFYNNEISEKSEIFDDQFSVERPDGSNFTLKIRSTKLEDSAMYFCASSEALGRGGQETQYFGPGTRLLVL.

The chain links TRBV10-3 to TRBJ2-2; 12 bases map to TRBD2. The V segment lost 4 bases and the J segment 6 bases; nucleotides outside the gene matches: 9. The CDR3 consists of 17 residues. Germline V lookup: CDR1 ENHRY, CDR2 SYGVKD. CDR3: CAISASGGVSNAGELFF. CDR3 bases: TGTGCCATCAGTGCTAGCGGGGGGGTGTCTAATGCCGGGGAGCTGTTTTTT.

This chain links TRBV10-1 with TRBJ1-5; weak D call: TRBD1 (6 bases). Germline CDR1 and CDR2: WNHNN and SYGVQD (reference sequence). This CDR3 has 22 amino acids. With 0 bases removed from V and 0 bases from J, the gap between germline ends came to 27 bases. The CDR3 reads CASSESGGVAKGQRNSNQPQHF. CDR3 nucleotide sequence: TGCGCCAGCAGTGAGTCCGGGGGGGTAGCAAAAGGACAGCGGAATAGCAATCAGCCCCAGCATTTT.

J is TRBJ2-3 and V is TRBV6-2 or TRBV6-3; 15 nucleotides agree with TRBD2. The germline V gene has CDR1 MNHEY and CDR2 SVGEGT. This CDR3 is 18 amino acids long. Trimming removed 5 bases from V and 4 bases from J; junction bases left unmatched: 10. The CDR3 DNA sequence: TGTGCCAGCAGTCACGGGACTAGCGGGGGGACTAGGGCAGATACGCAGTATTTT. This gives the protein CASSHGTSGGTRADTQYF.

The CDR3 DNA follows: TGTGCCAGCTCAGATCGGACAGGGTGGGCCTATGGCTACACCTTC. This encodes CASSDRTGWAYGYTF. The chain combines TRBV18 with TRBJ1-2, with 8 nucleotides matching TRBD1. J was trimmed by 4 bases and V by 5 bases; bases with no gene match: 9. This CDR3 spans 15 amino acids. The germline gives CDR1 KGHSH, CDR2 LQKENI.

The chain uses TRBV5-8 and TRBJ2-5, with D perhaps TRBD2 (6 bases). The germline V gene has CDR1 SGHTS and CDR2 YDEGEE. Trimming shortened V by 1 base and J by 1 base, and 11 bases separated the two germline ends. CDR3 length: 15 residues. DNA for the CDR3: TGTGCCAGCAGCTTGCCCAGACTAGGCCAAGAGACCCAGTACTTC. Its translation is CASSLPRLGQETQYF.

The chain carries TRBV9 and TRBJ1-1; D remains unclear. The CDR3 totals 14 residues. Germline loops: CDR1 SGDLS, CDR2 YYNGEE. V lost 3 bases, J lost 4 bases, and 13 bases lay in between. CDR3 sequence reads: CASSGHALGTEAFF. DNA of the CDR3: TGTGCCAGCAGCGGACACGCCTTGGGCACTGAAGCTTTCTTT.

The CDR3 DNA sequence: TGTGCCAGCAGCCTAATGACAGGGTCGAATGAAAAACTGTTTTTT. Residues: CASSLMTGSNEKLFF. The V call is TRBV11-2, the J call TRBJ1-4, with 7 bases fitting TRBD1. In germline, CDR1 is SGHAT, CDR2 FQNNGV. This CDR3 is 15 amino acids long. V trimming: 5 bases; J trimming: 5 bases; junction bases outside the gene matches: 8.

V usage is TRBV9 and J usage is TRBJ1-1; possible D gene TRBD1, 6 bases. The germline V gene encodes CDR1 SGDLS and CDR2 YYNGEE. CDR3 length equals 13 residues. V was shortened by 0 bases and J by 4 bases, with 7 bases between the two germline ends. CDR3 amino acids: CASSVVDSTEAFF. The CDR3 coding sequence is TGTGCCAGCAGCGTAGTGGACAGCACTGAAGCTTTCTTT.

The chain carries TRBV5-1 and TRBJ2-1, with D possibly matching TRBD2 (6 bases). The CDR3 is 14 amino acids. V lost 0 bases, J lost 8 bases, and 12 bases lay in between. In germline, CDR1 is SGHRS, CDR2 YFSETQ. The CDR3 is CASSLEGTGDEQFF. The CDR3 DNA sequence: TGCGCCAGCAGCTTGGAGGGTACGGGGGATGAGCAGTTCTTC.

In its sample, this clone was seen a few times. The V call is TRBV11-2, the J call TRBJ2-1, with 12 bases aligning to TRBD2. The germline gives CDR1 SGHAT, CDR2 FQNNGV. The CDR3 runs to 18 residues. Trimming at V came to 2 bases and at J to 1 base, leaving 6 bases not matched to a gene. The CDR3 nucleotides read TGTGCCAGCAGCTTACTAGCGGGGGGGCCAGCTTCCTACAATGAGCAGTTCTTC. Amino acid sequence: CASSLLAGGPASYNEQFF.

DNA of the CDR3: TGTGCCAGCAGTTTGATGTCTTCGGGCGGAGGGCAGCCCCAGCATTTT. This sequence encodes CASSLMSSGGGQPQHF. The chain uses TRBV27 and TRBJ1-5; no clear D gene. The V gene's germline CDR1 is MNHEY and CDR2 SMNVEV (reference sequence). The CDR3 covers 16 residues. V lost 3 bases to trimming and J lost 7 bases, with 19 bases between them.

This chain uses TRBV3-1 (or the pseudogene TRBV3-2) with TRBJ2-7; TRBD2 might be the D (6 bases). This CDR3 has 13 residues. The V and J ends lost 4 bases and 9 bases respectively, with 16 bases between them. Germline CDR1 reads LGHDT; CDR2 reads YNNKEL (reference sequence). CDR3 sequence: CASSRGAAASQYF. In nucleotides, the CDR3 is TGTGCCAGCAGCCGCGGGGCCGCTGCGTCGCAGTACTTC.

The chain uses TRBV30 and TRBJ1-1, with 9 bases lining up with TRBD1. Germline CDR1 and CDR2: GTSNPN and SVGIG (reference sequence). The V and J ends lost 3 bases and 1 base, in that order; junction bases with no gene match: 3. CDR3 length: 14 residues. The CDR3 here is CAWRGTGPNTEAFF. CDR3 DNA sequence: TGTGCCTGGAGGGGGACAGGGCCGAACACTGAAGCTTTCTTT.

The chain joins TRBV11-1 to TRBJ1-4, with D tentatively TRBD1 (6 bases). Trimming took 5 bases from V and 5 from J, leaving 15 bases between them. Germline values: CDR1 SGHAT, CDR2 FQDESV (reference sequence). This CDR3 contains 15 residues. CDR3 loop: CASSPGQITNEKLFF. CDR3 sequence (DNA): TGTGCCAGCAGCCCTGGACAGATCACCAATGAAAAACTGTTTTTT.

The V call is TRBV14, the J call TRBJ2-3, with no clear D. V was pared by 4 bases and J by 5 bases, with 7 bases between. The germline V gene encodes CDR1 SGHDN and CDR2 FVKESK. CDR3 length: 12 residues. CDR3 sequence: CASSRGRDTQYF. CDR3 coding DNA: TGTGCCAGCAGCCGCGGCAGAGATACGCAGTATTTT.

This clone occurred once. The chain's CDR3 is CASSAGTGGLGYGYTF. The DNA for the CDR3 is TGTGCCAGCAGTGCCGGGACAGGGGGCTTAGGCTATGGCTACACCTTC. This chain joins TRBV6-1 and TRBJ1-2, with TRBD1 identical over 12 bases. The CDR3 has 16 residues. The ends lost 4 bases at V and 4 bases at J; junction bases unmatched: 7. Per the germline V gene, CDR1 is MNHNS and CDR2 is SASEGT.

This chain connects TRBV6-5 to TRBJ2-1; TRBD1 matches at 8 bases. V lost 7 bases and J lost 6; bases outside the gene matches: 5. In germline, CDR1 is MNHEY, CDR2 SVGAGI. This CDR3 is 13 amino acids long. For the CDR3, the DNA is TGTGCCAGCATGCGACAGGGGCGCAATGAGCAGTTCTTC. This translates into CASMRQGRNEQFF.

The chain is built from TRBV4-2 and TRBJ2-2, with D perhaps matching TRBD1 (5 bases). This CDR3 contains 17 residues. The V gene lost 4 bases and the J gene lost 7 bases, with 22 bases spanning the gap. CDR1 is LGHNA, CDR2 YNFKEQ, per germline. CDR3: CASSPNVLGEGDGELFF. The CDR3 DNA sequence: TGTGCCAGCAGCCCAAATGTGTTAGGGGAAGGGGACGGGGAGCTGTTTTTT.

V usage is TRBV27 and J usage is TRBJ2-2; 15 bases agree with TRBD2. CDR1 is MNHEY and CDR2 is SMNVEV in the germline V gene (reference sequence). J gave up 3 bases and V 4 bases, and 3 bases lay outside the gene matches. This CDR3 has 17 residues. In nucleotides, the CDR3 is TGTGCCAGCAGTTGGACTAGCGGGGGGGCGGACACCGGGGAGCTGTTTTTT. It codes for CASSWTSGGADTGELFF.

The chain is built from TRBV18 and TRBJ2-5; tentatively, D is TRBD2 (6 bases). The CDR3 totals 14 residues. V gave up 5 bases and J gave up 1 base, with 11 bases separating them. The germline gives CDR1 KGHSH, CDR2 LQKENI. The CDR3 region is CASSLSGVQETQYF. CDR3 bases: TGTGCCAGCTCATTGTCGGGGGTCCAAGAGACCCAGTACTTC.

The chain employs TRBV7-8 and TRBJ2-4, with D perhaps matching TRBD2 (5 bases). Germline V lookup: CDR1 SGHVS, CDR2 FQNEAQ. V was cut by 4 bases and J by 7 bases, with 14 bases left in between. The CDR3 totals 14 residues. The DNA for the CDR3 is TGTGCCAGCAGCTGGGCGGGTCAGACCAACATTCAGTACTTC. Its translation is CASSWAGQTNIQYF.

V usage is TRBV25-1 and J usage is TRBJ2-1; no clear D gene. Germline-derived CDR1 and CDR2 are MGHDK and SYGVNS. The CDR3 sequence is 15 residues long. The V gene lost 3 bases and the J gene lost 0 bases, with 9 bases spanning the gap. The CDR3 spells CASSDRSSSYNEQFF. CDR3 bases: TGTGCCAGCAGTGATCGATCCAGCTCCTACAATGAGCAGTTCTTC.

This clone was picked up one time. The gene calls are TRBV9 and TRBJ2-7, with D perhaps matching TRBD1 (6 bases). The CDR3 loop spans 16 amino acids. Germline V gene data show CDR1 as SGDLS and CDR2 as YYNGEE. The ends were cut back, 4 bases at V and 2 bases at J, with 19 bases in the middle. CDR3 sequence reads: CASSPEGSGATYEQYF. The CDR3 nucleotides read TGTGCCAGCAGCCCCGAGGGTTCAGGGGCCACCTACGAGCAGTACTTC.

This chain joins TRBV5-5 and TRBJ2-3, with TRBD1 matching over 8 bases. Trimming at V came to 2 bases and at J to 3 bases, leaving 2 bases not matched to a gene. Germline CDR1 and CDR2: SGHKS and YYEKEE (reference sequence). The CDR3 covers 14 residues. Written as DNA, the CDR3 is TGTGCCAGCAGCTTACAGGGGGAAACAGATACGCAGTATTTT. Protein sequence: CASSLQGETDTQYF.

The CDR3, as DNA: TGTGCCAGCAGCCCGACAGGGGGCGTCGGCACAGATACGCAGTATTTT. This translates into CASSPTGGVGTDTQYF. The J gene is TRBJ2-3, the V gene TRBV7-2; 10 bases are a match to TRBD1. Per germline, CDR1 SGHTA and CDR2 FQGNSA. This CDR3 is 16 amino acids long. J lost 1 base, V lost 5 bases, and 6 bases had no gene match.